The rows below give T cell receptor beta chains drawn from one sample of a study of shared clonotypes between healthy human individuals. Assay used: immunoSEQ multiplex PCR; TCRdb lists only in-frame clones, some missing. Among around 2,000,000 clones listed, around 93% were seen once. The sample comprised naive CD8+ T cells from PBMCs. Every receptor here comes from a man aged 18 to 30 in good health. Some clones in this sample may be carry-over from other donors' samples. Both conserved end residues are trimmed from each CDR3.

CDR3: ASSEASGNREAF; J: TRBJ1-1; V: TRBV6-1
CDR3: ASSALGLGGVDTGELF; J: TRBJ2-2; V: TRBV2
CDR3: ASSLRSSSGRALDTQY; J: TRBJ2-3; V: TRBV7-3
CDR3: ASSPRTGYNEQF; J: TRBJ2-1; V: TRBV27
CDR3: ASSSPLGQY; J: TRBJ2-4; V: TRBV28
CDR3: AWSGVAVNTGELF; J: TRBJ2-2; V: TRBV30
CDR3: AILGVGTEAF; J: TRBJ1-1; V: TRBV2
CDR3: ASRAGTIGY; J: TRBJ2-7; V: TRBV6-1
CDR3: ASTEDRFYEQY; J: TRBJ2-7; V: TRBV6-1
CDR3: ASSLLQGASNTEAF; J: TRBJ1-1; V: TRBV7-3
CDR3: ASSGHSSYEQY; J: TRBJ2-7; V: TRBV7-9
CDR3: ASSWERDLTQY; J: TRBJ2-3; V: TRBV10-2
CDR3: ASSLGPGQLYEQY; J: TRBJ2-7; V: TRBV5-5
CDR3: ATGGQGAPEQY; J: TRBJ2-7; V: TRBV7-8
CDR3: ASDPGQGVPGELF; J: TRBJ2-2; V: TRBV6-5
CDR3: ATSRTRSQNRDVQR; J: TRBJ1-2; V: TRBV15
CDR3: AWKGWSAEQY; J: TRBJ2-7; V: TRBV30
CDR3: ASSLAGPFYEQY; J: TRBJ2-7; V: TRBV5-6
CDR3: ASSTTTGTNQPQH; J: TRBJ1-5; V: TRBV19
CDR3: ASSLNYRGSQETQY; J: TRBJ2-5; V: TRBV28
CDR3: ASSLRGLQRDTQY; J: TRBJ2-3; V: TRBV27
CDR3: ASSLTGAYEQY; J: TRBJ2-7; V: TRBV5-1
CDR3: AISTYSGLRTGELF; J: TRBJ2-2; V: TRBV10-3
CDR3: ASSPSELVIDTQY; J: TRBJ2-3; V: TRBV7-9
CDR3: ASSLGQRSDKLF; J: TRBJ1-4; V: TRBV7-6
CDR3: ATSRDGTGLYNEQF; J: TRBJ2-1; V: TRBV15
CDR3: ASSQTPGPPYNEQF; J: TRBJ2-1; V: TRBV4-2
CDR3: ASSDGRGDTDTQY; J: TRBJ2-3; V: TRBV9
CDR3: ASSLTGNQETQY; J: TRBJ2-5; V: TRBV7-9
CDR3: ASTGRSLGELF; J: TRBJ2-2; V: TRBV19
CDR3: ASSSDGGAGAILYGYT; J: TRBJ1-2; V: TRBV27
CDR3: ASSSSNEQF; J: TRBJ2-1; V: TRBV6-5
CDR3: ASNSGPVNYEQY; J: TRBJ2-7; V: TRBV9
CDR3: ASSTSAEKLF; J: TRBJ1-4; V: TRBV19
CDR3: ASSLVAAYTDTQY; J: TRBJ2-3; V: TRBV7-6
CDR3: ASSLTGLGEQY; J: TRBJ2-7; V: TRBV27
CDR3: ASSAHPTQLGSTDTQY; J: TRBJ2-3; V: TRBV7-9
CDR3: ASSAPGTDSYEQY; J: TRBJ2-7; V: TRBV7-3
CDR3: ASTGADDSYNEQF; J: TRBJ2-1; V: TRBV5-8
CDR3: ASKDTEAF; J: TRBJ1-1; V: TRBV28
CDR3: ASSPGQGVWAEAF; J: TRBJ1-1; V: TRBV7-6
CDR3: ASSQETTYEQY; J: TRBJ2-7; V: TRBV4-1
CDR3: ATSGGTGFYEQY; J: TRBJ2-7; V: TRBV15
CDR3: AISDSRPTYGYT; J: TRBJ1-2; V: TRBV10-3
CDR3: ASSTNRGNEQF; J: TRBJ2-1; V: TRBV11-3
CDR3: ASSARTTAGGTEAF; J: TRBJ1-1; V: TRBV11-2
CDR3: ASSFDRVGKARQY; J: TRBJ2-7; V: TRBV28
CDR3: ASSTVGTGPQETQY; J: TRBJ2-5; V: TRBV13
CDR3: ASSEGRARLSVGQPQH; J: TRBJ1-5; V: TRBV6-1
CDR3: ASSQRNRGRLYSNQPQH; J: TRBJ1-5; V: TRBV7-3
CDR3: AWGWSGTEYNEQF; J: TRBJ2-1; V: TRBV30
CDR3: ASGPGGVGYT; J: TRBJ1-2; V: TRBV12-5
CDR3: ASSVGGGTKAYEQY; J: TRBJ2-7; V: TRBV9